This T cell receptor beta chain was recovered during a study of metastatic and nonmetastatic thyroid tumors. The overall study: Across blood and tumor or nodule tissue, repertoires from malignant and benign thyroid patients were compared with one another.

Study-wide findings and caveats: In blood and tumor, TCR beta diversity was reportedly significantly higher in malignant thyroid tumors than in benign nodules.

By sample share, this clone is medium-sized. The target antigen is unknown. Germline loops: CDR1 KGHSH, CDR2 LQKENI. V lost 4 bases to trimming and J lost 2 bases, with 9 bases between them. The CDR3 has 14 amino acids. Each patient went into thyroid surgery without having received any treatment. TCRdb called clones again from the PCR reads with MiXCR. This sample has roughly 21,000 clones, with over 25% found just once. Material: tumor tissue. The chain links TRBV18 to TRBJ1-5; D unclear. This receptor was taken from a male donor with papillary thyroid cancer or a benign thyroid nodule (not recorded which). Some clones in this sample may be carry-over from other donors' samples. CDR3 DNA sequence: TGTGCCAGCTCACACAGAGTAGGCAATCAGCCCCAGCATTTT. As protein: CASSHRVGNQPQHF.